The subject of this entry is one T cell receptor (beta chain). Its antigen remains undetermined. One base away there is no much larger clone; base qualities are not given. The data were obtained in a study of blood T cell repertoires in COVID-19 (dated by TCRdb to the early 2020s). Background on the whole study: The collaborator samples originated in the United States, Italy and Spain and spanned the acute and convalescent phases of COVID-19. The prospective study material was composed of cDNA or gDNA derived from T cells, B-cell-depleted T cells, or PBMCs. The dataset comprised deeply sampled blood TCRbeta repertoires from subjects exposed to, actively infected with, or recovered from COVID-19. The repertoires were released in a freely available public database meant as a resource for research on the immune response to SARS-CoV-2. The samples were drawn from the first 160 participants of the ongoing ImmuneRACE study and from 1,254 subjects provided by 6 global collaborators. A de-identified subject ID, COVID-19 status, age in years and sex were almost always included in the sample metadata. Where available, HLA class I and class II types were obtained from metadata supplied by the sample provider rather than from assay-based typing. The investigation overall reported the following: How much clinical and demographic metadata was included differed by source and by participant, and the metadata was provided uncurated.

Per the germline V gene, SQVTM is the CDR1 and ANQGSEA is the CDR2. The CDR3 sequence holds 13 residues, the cysteine and phenylalanine included. CDR3 DNA only is kept here, 39 bases in frame from base 1. The trim is 6 bases for V and 6 bases for J, with a gap of 14 bases between the germline ends. Participants in the prospective study were aged about 18 to 89 years, lived in some 24 United States geographic areas, and enrolled through a virtual design. In the prospective study, participants were assigned to cohorts based on the clinical history participants reported in a screening survey and a study questionnaire. For ImmuneRACE Cohort 3, a participant was defined as recovered based on two consecutive negative NP/OP PCR tests, clearance by a healthcare professional, or resolution of symptoms. In the prospective study, whole blood, serum and a nasopharyngeal or oropharyngeal swab were collected from each participant by mobile phlebotomists. Participants in the prospective study had the option to provide additional blood draws and questionnaires over an approximately 2-month period. Blood samples from the prospective study were shipped frozen or at room temperature prior to DNA extraction.

TCRbeta CDR3 regions were amplified from genomic DNA using the immunoSEQ Assay, a bias-controlled multiplex PCR. As for the authors' bioinformatics: Nucleated cell counts per sample were estimated from amplification of reference gene primers within the assay. Sequence reads were collapsed and filtered to measure the absolute abundance of every unique TCRbeta CDR3 rearrangement. For each sample, productive Simpson clonality was calculated as the square root of Simpson's diversity index across productive rearrangements. Not all clones reach the TCRdb copy of this immuneACCESS table, which keeps in-frame sequences only. Checked studies attribute under half of the gap to unresolved V genes and leave the rest unexplained. V and J calls and clone size are given by that table; D and trimming were obtained from the DNA. Here the sample has under 150,000 clones; around four fifths occur a single time. Around 6.2% of the sample is taken by the ten largest.

Sequencing was carried out using PBMCs or T cells enriched from blood (not recorded which). This receptor was taken from a woman aged 40 to 55 who had recovered from COVID-19. This sequence uses TRBV29-1 and TRBJ2-2, with TRBD2 as a weak D call on 5 bases. CDR3 region: CSVVGVVPGELFF. Here is the DNA: TGCAGCGTGGTGGGAGTTGTTCCCGGGGAGCTGTTTTTT.